These 4 T cell receptor beta chains were all obtained from the same sample, sequenced in a study of T-cell memory formation after mild COVID-19. MiXCR was run by TCRdb on the 5' RACE reads, yielding one entry per CDR3 protein. The sample comprises about 430,000 distinct CDR3 sequences, 15% to 20% of which are singletons, and about 22% rests with the top ten. The material sequenced was PBMCs or a T cell subset sorted from them (not recorded which). These TCRs come from a man aged 18 to 29 who had mild COVID-19 (a few samples of this study predate the infection). Cell type and time point are not known.

The chain has TRBV7-2 and TRBJ2-3; 7 bases line up with TRBD2. The germline gives CDR1 SGHTA, CDR2 FQGNSA. The CDR3 length is 14 residues. Unmatched junction bases numbered 5, after V lost 3 bases and J lost 5 bases. CDR3 coding DNA: TGTGCCAGCAGCTTGGAGGCTAGCGGAGATACGCAGTATTTT. Its translation is CASSLEASGDTQYF.

This chain connects TRBV29-1 to TRBJ1-1; 12 nucleotides align to TRBD1. The CDR3 is 14 residues long. V was pared by 1 base and J by 5 bases, with 2 bases of the junction left unmatched. CDR1 is SQVTM and CDR2 is ANQGSEA in the germline V gene. The CDR3 region is CSVEGDRGRTEAFF. In nucleotides, the CDR3 is TGCAGCGTTGAAGGGGACAGGGGGCGGACTGAAGCTTTCTTT.

This clonotype was found many times. The chain employs TRBV11-2 and TRBJ2-5; tentatively, D is TRBD2 (6 bases). Germline V CDR1 and CDR2: SGHAT, FQNNGV. The CDR3 spans 13 residues. V shed 6 bases and J shed 3 bases, with 11 bases lying between them. CDR3 residues: CASRRGTEETQYF. The DNA for the CDR3 is TGTGCCAGCAGACGGGGGACGGAAGAGACCCAGTACTTC. The entire variable domain, with the rest obtained from reference TRBV11-2 and TRBJ2-5, is as follows: EAGVAQSPRYKIIEKRQSVAFWCNPISGHATLYWYQQILGQGPKLLIQFQNNGVVDDSQLPKDRFSAERLKGVDSTLKIQPAKLEDSAVYLCASRRGTEETQYFGPGTRLLVL.

This chain uses TRBV20-1 with TRBJ2-2; D may correspond to TRBD1 or TRBD2 (5 bases each). Germline values: CDR1 DFQATT, CDR2 SNEGSKA (reference sequence). The CDR3 sequence is 17 residues long. V gave up 2 bases and J gave up 0 bases, with 16 bases separating them. The CDR3 spells CSARKGWDGTNTGELFF. The CDR3 nucleotides are TGCAGTGCTAGAAAAGGGTGGGACGGAACGAACACCGGGGAGCTGTTTTTT.